This T cell receptor beta chain emerged from a study of shared T cell receptors in the human thymus. Using immunoSEQ multiplex PCR, the repertoire was profiled, and TCRdb retains in-frame clones only, with some absent. The sample has 630,000 or so clones, about 89% seen once; the top ten hold roughly 0.0086%. The same sample was also used in a study of human thymus T cells. Turning to that study: All donors were healthy Finnish infants who were undergoing corrective surgery to treat congenital heart defects. Apparent bias marked the V and J gene usage of thymic and blood repertoires. Overlap was high between thymic repertoires from unrelated individuals, as reported in related research.

This TCR was sampled from a boy under two years old with a congenital heart defect. Sequencing was performed on thymocytes.

The CDR3 coding sequence is TGTGCCAGCAGTGAACTTGGACCCGGGACAGGGGGCCCTGGGGCCAACGTCCTGACTTTC. Amino acids: CASSELGPGTGGPGANVLTF. V is TRBV2 and J is TRBJ2-6; 12 bases match TRBD1. With V trimmed by 2 bases and J by 2 bases, 10 bases remained unmatched. CDR1 is SNHLY, CDR2 FYNNEI, per germline. The CDR3 is 20 residues long.